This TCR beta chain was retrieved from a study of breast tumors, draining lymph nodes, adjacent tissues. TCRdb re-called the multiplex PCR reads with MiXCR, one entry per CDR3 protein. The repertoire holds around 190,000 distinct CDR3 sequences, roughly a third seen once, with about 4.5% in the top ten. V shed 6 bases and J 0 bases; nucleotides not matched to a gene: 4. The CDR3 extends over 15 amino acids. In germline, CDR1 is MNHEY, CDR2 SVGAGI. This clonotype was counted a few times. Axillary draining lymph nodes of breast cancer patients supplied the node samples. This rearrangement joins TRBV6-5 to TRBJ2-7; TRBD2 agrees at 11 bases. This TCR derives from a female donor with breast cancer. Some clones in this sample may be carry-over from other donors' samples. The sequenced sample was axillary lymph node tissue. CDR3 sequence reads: CASSRLAGRSYEQYF. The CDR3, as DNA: TGTGCCAGCAGCAGACTAGCGGGGCGCTCCTACGAGCAGTACTTC.